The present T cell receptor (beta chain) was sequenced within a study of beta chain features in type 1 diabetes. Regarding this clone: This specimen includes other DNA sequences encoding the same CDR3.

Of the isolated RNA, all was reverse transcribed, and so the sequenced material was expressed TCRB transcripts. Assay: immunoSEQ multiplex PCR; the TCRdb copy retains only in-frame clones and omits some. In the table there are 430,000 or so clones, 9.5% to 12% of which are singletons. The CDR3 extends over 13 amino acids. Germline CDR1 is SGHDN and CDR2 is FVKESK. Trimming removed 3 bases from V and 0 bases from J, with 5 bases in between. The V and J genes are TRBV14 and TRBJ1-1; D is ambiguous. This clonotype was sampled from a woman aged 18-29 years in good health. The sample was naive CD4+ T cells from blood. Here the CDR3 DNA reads TGTGCCAGCAGCCATGGCCTGAACACTGAAGCTTTCTTT. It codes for CASSHGLNTEAFF.